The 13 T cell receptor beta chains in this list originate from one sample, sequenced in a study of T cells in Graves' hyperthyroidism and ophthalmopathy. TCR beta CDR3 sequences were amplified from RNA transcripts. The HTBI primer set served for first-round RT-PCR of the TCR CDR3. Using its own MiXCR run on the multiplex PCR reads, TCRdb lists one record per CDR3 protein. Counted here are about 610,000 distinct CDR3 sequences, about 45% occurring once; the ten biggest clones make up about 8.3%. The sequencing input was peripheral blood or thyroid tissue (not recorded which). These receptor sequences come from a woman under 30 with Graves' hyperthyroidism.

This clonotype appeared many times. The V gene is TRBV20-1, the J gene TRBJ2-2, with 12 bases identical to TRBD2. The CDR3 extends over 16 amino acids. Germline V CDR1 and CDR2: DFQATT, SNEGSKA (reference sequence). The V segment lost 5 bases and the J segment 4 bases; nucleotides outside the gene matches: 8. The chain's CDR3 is CSASPSGRAVTGELFF. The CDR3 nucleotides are TGCAGTGCTTCCCCTAGCGGGAGGGCGGTCACCGGGGAGCTGTTTTTT.

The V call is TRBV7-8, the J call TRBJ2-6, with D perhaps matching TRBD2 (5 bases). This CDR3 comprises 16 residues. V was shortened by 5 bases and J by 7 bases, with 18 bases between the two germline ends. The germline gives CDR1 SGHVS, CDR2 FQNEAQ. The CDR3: CASSPSSPSGANVLTF. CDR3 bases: TGTGCCAGCAGCCCCTCGAGCCCTTCGGGAGCCAACGTCCTGACTTTC.

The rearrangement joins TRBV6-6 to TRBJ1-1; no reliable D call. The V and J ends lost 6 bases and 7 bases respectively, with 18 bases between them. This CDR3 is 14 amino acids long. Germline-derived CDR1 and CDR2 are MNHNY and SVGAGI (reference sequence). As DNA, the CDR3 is TGTGCCAGCAGGGACCCGACGACAACTAATGAAGCTTTCTTT. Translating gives CASRDPTTTNEAFF.

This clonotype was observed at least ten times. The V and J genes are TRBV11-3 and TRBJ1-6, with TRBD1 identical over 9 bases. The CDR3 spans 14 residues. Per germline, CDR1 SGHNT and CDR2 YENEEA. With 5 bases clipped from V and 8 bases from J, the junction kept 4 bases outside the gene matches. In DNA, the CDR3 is TGTGCCAGCAGCAGGGACAGGGACGATTCACCCCTCCACTTT. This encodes CASSRDRDDSPLHF. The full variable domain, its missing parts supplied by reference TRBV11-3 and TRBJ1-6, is EAGVVQSPRYKIIEKKQPVAFWCNPISGHNTLYWYLQNLGQGPELLIRYENEEAVDDSQLPKDRFSAERLKGVDSTLKIQPAELGDSAVYLCASSRDRDDSPLHFGNGTRLTVT.

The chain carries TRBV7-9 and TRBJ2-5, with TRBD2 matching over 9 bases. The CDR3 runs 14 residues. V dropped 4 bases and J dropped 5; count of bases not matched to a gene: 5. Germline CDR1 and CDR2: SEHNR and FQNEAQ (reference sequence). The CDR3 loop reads CASSYSGRRETQYF. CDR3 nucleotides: TGTGCCAGCAGCTATAGCGGGAGACGGGAGACCCAGTACTTC.

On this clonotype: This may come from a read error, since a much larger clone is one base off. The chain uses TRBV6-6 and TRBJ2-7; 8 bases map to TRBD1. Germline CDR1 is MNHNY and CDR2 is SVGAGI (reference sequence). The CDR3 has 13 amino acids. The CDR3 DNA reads TGTACCAGCAGTCGACAGGGGATAAACGAGCAGTACTTC. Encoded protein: CTSSRQGINEQYF.

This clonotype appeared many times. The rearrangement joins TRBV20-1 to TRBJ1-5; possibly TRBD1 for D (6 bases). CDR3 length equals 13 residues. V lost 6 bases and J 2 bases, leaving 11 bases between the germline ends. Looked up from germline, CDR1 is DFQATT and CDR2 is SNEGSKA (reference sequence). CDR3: CSAEAGGNQPQHF. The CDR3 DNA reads TGCAGTGCCGAGGCAGGGGGCAATCAGCCCCAGCATTTT.

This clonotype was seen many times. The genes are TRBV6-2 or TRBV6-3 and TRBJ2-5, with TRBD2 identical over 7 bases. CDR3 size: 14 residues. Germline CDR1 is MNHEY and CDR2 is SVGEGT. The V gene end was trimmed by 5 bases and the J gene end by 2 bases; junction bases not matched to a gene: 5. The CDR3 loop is CASSALAVQETQYF. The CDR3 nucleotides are TGTGCCAGCAGTGCTCTAGCGGTACAAGAGACCCAGTACTTC.

The CDR3 nucleotides are TGCAGCGAGACAGGGAAAGAGACCCAGTACTTC. Its protein product is CSETGKETQYF. This rearrangement joins TRBV20-1 to TRBJ2-5, with TRBD1 matching over 7 bases. Per the germline V gene, CDR1 is DFQATT and CDR2 is SNEGSKA (reference sequence). The CDR3 sequence is 11 residues long.

CDR3 nucleotides: TGCAGCGTTGATCCTACAGGGGTTGGCTATGGCTACACCTTC. This translates into CSVDPTGVGYGYTF. The rearrangement links TRBV29-1 to TRBJ1-2, with TRBD1 matching over 7 bases. V dropped 3 bases and J dropped 4; count of bases not matched to a gene: 8. Germline V CDR1 and CDR2: SQVTM, ANQGSEA. The length of the CDR3 is 14 residues.

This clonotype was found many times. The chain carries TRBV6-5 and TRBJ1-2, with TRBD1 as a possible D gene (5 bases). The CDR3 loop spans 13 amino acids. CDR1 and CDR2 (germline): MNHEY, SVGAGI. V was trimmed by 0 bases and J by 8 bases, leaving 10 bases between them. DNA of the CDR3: TGTGCCAGCAGTTACTCGCAGGGTAACGGCTACACCTTC. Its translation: CASSYSQGNGYTF.

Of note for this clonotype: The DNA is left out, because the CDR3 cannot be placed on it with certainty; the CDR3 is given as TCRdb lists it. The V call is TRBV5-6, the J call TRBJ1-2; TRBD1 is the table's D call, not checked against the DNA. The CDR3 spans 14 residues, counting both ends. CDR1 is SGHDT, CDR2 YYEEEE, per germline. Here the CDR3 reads CACSVEVGGYGYTF.

DNA for the CDR3: TGTGCTAGCCGTGACAGCCCGTCCTCCTACACCTTC. This codes for CASRDSPSSYTF. The V and J genes are TRBV14 and TRBJ1-2; tentative D call: TRBD1 (5 bases). The CDR3 runs 12 residues. CDR1 and CDR2 from the germline V gene are SGHDN and FVKESK.